The clone carrying this T cell receptor (beta chain) was observed a handful of times. Histologic diagnosis was independently verified by two lung pathologists. Libraries were prepared by immunoSEQ multiplex PCR; TCRdb keeps only in-frame clonotypes and omits some of them. The repertoire has about 750 clones, 65% to 85% of them found once; the top ten carry approximately 9.5%. The source of the sample is a study of immune evolution from preneoplasia to lung adenocarcinoma. CDR1 and CDR2 (germline): SNHLY, FYNNEI. Deletions cut 10 bases from V and 3 bases from J, with 13 bases between. The CDR3 covers 13 residues.

Sequencing used FFPE atypical adenomatous hyperplasia tissue from the lung. Subset noted: atypical adenomatous hyperplasia (AAH), lung preneoplasia. This clonotype originated in a person aged 65 to 85 with lung adenocarcinoma. V usage is TRBV2 and J usage is TRBJ1-5; TRBD1 is a possible D gene (5 bases). As DNA, the CDR3 is TGTGCCACCCTCCGGGACCACAATCAGCCCCAGCATTTT. Translation gives CATLRDHNQPQHF.